These 24 T cell receptor beta chains originate from one sample sequenced in a study of identical twins. Each CDR3 protein gets one entry after TCRdb re-called the 5' RACE reads with MiXCR. This repertoire shows 500,000 to 550,000 distinct CDR3 sequences, about 22% found once; its top ten account for about 0.5%. The same sample was also studied in work on yellow fever vaccine responses in identical twins.

The sample comprised CD4+ T cells sorted from blood. All receptors come from a woman between 18 and 30 years old in good health.

The V call is TRBV28, the J call TRBJ2-7; D remains unclear. V lost 5 bases to trimming and J lost 1 base, with 15 bases between them. The CDR3 is 15 amino acids. Germline CDR1 is MDHEN and CDR2 is SYDVKM. CDR3 DNA sequence: TGTGCCAGCAGTGTCCAGCGCCTCCCATCCTACGAGCAGTACTTC. Translated, it gives CASSVQRLPSYEQYF.

The chain carries TRBV28 and TRBJ2-2; the D gene is possibly TRBD1 (5 bases). Trimming cost V 9 bases and J 6 bases, with 14 bases left between them. The CDR3 runs 13 residues. Germline lookup yields CDR1 MDHEN and CDR2 SYDVKM. The CDR3 DNA reads as TGTGCCAGTCATCAGGGATTTCCCGGGGAGCTGTTTTTT. Its translation is CASHQGFPGELFF.

This clonotype showed up just a few times. The CDR3 DNA reads TGCGCCAGCAGCCAGACAGGGGACGCGTATGGCTACACCTTC. Translating gives CASSQTGDAYGYTF. This rearrangement joins TRBV5-1 to TRBJ1-2, with 8 bases matching TRBD1. The CDR3 has 14 residues. Per germline, CDR1 SGHRS and CDR2 YFSETQ. V was clipped by 4 bases and J by 5 bases; unmatched bases: 7.

The chain recombines TRBV3-1 with TRBJ2-2, with D tentatively TRBD1 (5 bases). The germline CDR1 and CDR2 sequences are LGHDT and YNNKEL (reference sequence). The V end was cut by 6 bases, the J end by 0 bases, with 14 bases between. The CDR3 is made up of 16 amino acids. The DNA of the CDR3 is TGTGCCAGCAGACAAACTATGGACACGAACACCGGGGAGCTGTTTTTT. Residues: CASRQTMDTNTGELFF. The whole variable domain, remainder taken from reference TRBV3-1 and TRBJ2-2, is DTAVSQTPKYLVTQMGNDKSIKCEQNLGHDTMYWYKQDSKKFLKIMFSYNNKELIINETVPNRFSPKSPDKAHLNLHINSLELGDSAVYFCASRQTMDTNTGELFFGEGSRLTVL.

The table lists this clonotype with a few counts. DNA of the CDR3: TGTGCCAGCAGCCCCGGGACTTTTAGCTCCTACAATGAGCAGTTCTTC. Residues: CASSPGTFSSYNEQFF. The V gene is TRBV7-2, the J gene TRBJ2-1; maybe TRBD2 (6 bases). Germline assignment: CDR1 SGHTA and CDR2 FQGNSA. The CDR3 is 16 amino acids. Trimming shortened V by 5 bases and J by 0 bases, and 14 bases separated the two germline ends.

This clonotype was seen a handful of times. V and J are TRBV20-1 and TRBJ2-5, with D unresolved. This CDR3 is built from 13 residues. The V and J ends lost 8 bases and 4 bases respectively, with 17 bases between them. The germline CDR1 and CDR2 sequences are DFQATT and SNEGSKA (reference sequence). CDR3 residues: CSTPSGFRETQYF. CDR3 nucleotide sequence: TGCAGTACCCCATCGGGTTTCCGAGAGACCCAGTACTTC.

Only a few counts were recorded for this clonotype. The chain is built from TRBV5-6 and TRBJ1-2; D call uncertain. The germline V gene has CDR1 SGHDT and CDR2 YYEEEE. The CDR3 loop spans 13 amino acids. Trimming removed 5 bases from V and 8 bases from J, with 16 bases in between. DNA of the CDR3: TGTGCCAGCAGTTCGAATAGGAGGTCGGGCTACACCTTC. Translating gives CASSSNRRSGYTF.

The chain combines TRBV4-1 with TRBJ1-1; D is possibly TRBD1 (6 bases). CDR1 and CDR2 (germline): MGHRA, YSYEKL. There are 15 residues in the CDR3. V lost 3 bases and J 0 bases, leaving 11 bases between the germline ends. In DNA, the CDR3 is TGCGCCAGCAGCCACCCCGGGACACTGAACACTGAAGCTTTCTTT. This sequence encodes CASSHPGTLNTEAFF.

This sequence joins TRBV7-9 and TRBJ1-4; D is possibly TRBD1 (5 bases). In germline, CDR1 is SEHNR, CDR2 FQNEAQ (reference sequence). This CDR3 is built from 15 residues. V lost 5 bases to trimming and J lost 6 bases, with 16 bases between them. CDR3 DNA: TGTGCCAGCAGCCGCAGGGCCGGGGGGGATGAAAAACTGTTTTTT. It encodes CASSRRAGGDEKLFF.

This clonotype was found a few times. The V call is TRBV7-9, the J call TRBJ2-4, with TRBD1 matching 9 bases. The CDR3 has 15 amino acids. Germline V gene sequence: CDR1 SEHNR, CDR2 FQNEAQ (reference sequence). V shed 4 bases and J 6 bases; nucleotides not matched to a gene: 7. This CDR3 reads CASSSWDREGNIQYF. The CDR3 nucleotides are TGTGCCAGCAGCTCGTGGGACAGGGAAGGAAACATTCAGTACTTC.

This clonotype has a handful of counts. The V call is TRBV11-2, the J call TRBJ2-1; perhaps TRBD1 as D (5 bases). Trimming shortened V by 5 bases and J by 4 bases, and 15 bases separated the two germline ends. Germline loops: CDR1 SGHAT, CDR2 FQNNGV. This CDR3 contains 15 residues. This CDR3 reads CASSPRPTEYNEQFF. The CDR3 nucleotides are TGTGCCAGCAGCCCCCGTCCGACAGAGTACAATGAGCAGTTCTTC.

This clonotype was seen a handful of times. The chain carries TRBV10-3 and TRBJ2-1; 9 bases map to TRBD2. The CDR3 has 21 amino acids. V lost 3 bases to trimming and J lost 0 bases; unmatched junction nucleotides: 18. CDR1 is ENHRY, CDR2 SYGVKD, per germline. CDR3 loop: CAISDLGSSGRSGSSYNEQFF. The CDR3 region has the DNA TGTGCCATCAGTGATCTCGGGAGCAGCGGGAGGTCCGGCAGCTCCTACAATGAGCAGTTCTTC.

This clonotype came up a few times. The chain joins TRBV20-1 to TRBJ2-7; TRBD2 matches at 10 bases. This CDR3 is 14 amino acids long. Trimming at V came to 5 bases and at J to 6 bases, leaving 10 bases not matched to a gene. Looked up from germline, CDR1 is DFQATT and CDR2 is SNEGSKA (reference sequence). For the CDR3, the DNA is TGCAGTGCTGCATCAACTAGCGGGGTTGGCGAGCAGTACGTC. This encodes CSAASTSGVGEQYV.

This clonotype has only a few counts. The V and J genes are TRBV20-1 and TRBJ2-1; TRBD2 matches at 7 bases. V shed 6 bases and J 2 bases; nucleotides not matched to a gene: 7. Germline V lookup: CDR1 DFQATT, CDR2 SNEGSKA (reference sequence). The CDR3 spans 14 residues. The CDR3: CSAVAGEAYNEQFF. CDR3 nucleotides: TGCAGTGCCGTCGCGGGGGAGGCCTACAATGAGCAGTTCTTC.

This clonotype was seen more than once but under ten times. This rearrangement joins TRBV3-1 to TRBJ2-1; tentatively, D is TRBD1 (7 bases). The CDR3 has 15 residues. The germline V gene has CDR1 LGHDT and CDR2 YNNKEL (reference sequence). Trimming cost V 1 base and J 4 bases, with 11 bases left between them. The CDR3 protein is CASSQGGTAYNEQFF. The CDR3 DNA is TGTGCCAGCAGCCAAGGCGGGACAGCTTACAATGAGCAGTTCTTC.

This sequence joins TRBV20-1 and TRBJ2-2; the D gene is possibly TRBD1 (6 bases). Germline assignment: CDR1 DFQATT and CDR2 SNEGSKA (reference sequence). The length of the CDR3 is 14 residues. With 0 bases removed from V and 2 bases from J, the gap between germline ends came to 7 bases. CDR3 bases: TGCAGTGCTAGAGAGGACAGCAACACCGGGGAGCTGTTTTTT. The encoded protein is CSAREDSNTGELFF.

This chain links TRBV28 with TRBJ2-7; 9 nucleotides agree with TRBD2. The CDR3 consists of 14 residues. The germline CDR1 and CDR2 sequences are MDHEN and SYDVKM. J lost 3 bases, V lost 6 bases, and 6 bases had no gene match. CDR3 sequence reads: CASRGLAKFYEQYV. In nucleotides, the CDR3 is TGTGCCAGCAGGGGACTAGCCAAATTCTACGAGCAGTACGTC.

This clonotype has just a few counts. V usage is TRBV5-6 and J usage is TRBJ2-1; D remains unclear. CDR3 length: 14 amino acids. V lost 3 bases and J lost 7, with 14 bases in between. In germline, CDR1 is SGHDT, CDR2 YYEEEE. The CDR3 spells CASSSETVGNEQFF. The CDR3 DNA follows: TGTGCCAGCAGCTCAGAGACGGTTGGGAATGAGCAGTTCTTC.

This clonotype was picked up one time. This chain uses TRBV19 with TRBJ2-1; 8 nucleotides line up with TRBD2. Per the germline V gene, CDR1 is LNHDA and CDR2 is SQIVND (reference sequence). This CDR3 contains 15 residues. V was clipped by 1 base and J by 15 bases; unmatched bases: 14. The CDR3 loop reads CASSIALVGLADTFF. CDR3 DNA: TGTGCCAGTAGTATAGCCCTCGTCGGACTAGCTGACACGTTCTTC.

This clonotype was picked up a small number of times. The chain joins TRBV11-2 to TRBJ2-1; D may be TRBD1 (6 bases). Per the germline V gene, CDR1 is SGHAT and CDR2 is FQNNGV. Trimming shortened V by 5 bases and J by 13 bases, and 15 bases separated the two germline ends. The CDR3 extends over 12 amino acids. The CDR3 sequence: CASSVDRMAQFF. CDR3 DNA sequence: TGTGCCAGCAGCGTGGACAGAATGGCCCAGTTCTTC.

This clonotype was found a few times. The CDR3 reads CASSFGQNTDTQYF. DNA for the CDR3: TGTGCCAGCAGCTTTGGGCAGAACACAGATACGCAGTATTTT. The V gene is TRBV7-6, the J gene TRBJ2-3; D uncertain. CDR1 SGHVS and CDR2 FNYEAQ come from the germline V gene. V was trimmed by 3 bases and J by 2 bases, leaving 9 bases between them. The CDR3 consists of 14 residues.

V usage is TRBV3-1 and J usage is TRBJ2-1; 11 nucleotides align to TRBD2. Germline V lookup: CDR1 LGHDT, CDR2 YNNKEL (reference sequence). The J segment lost 5 bases and the V segment lost 0 bases, leaving 6 bases of the junction unmatched. The CDR3 contains 17 residues. CDR3 nucleotides: TGTGCCAGCAGCCAAGATGTGACTAGCGGGATTGACAATGAGCAGTTCTTC. As protein: CASSQDVTSGIDNEQFF.

This CDR3 is CASSLVAGGENEQFF. CDR3 nucleotides: TGTGCCAGCAGCTTAGTAGCGGGAGGAGAGAATGAGCAGTTCTTC. J is TRBJ2-1 and V is TRBV7-2; 10 nucleotides match TRBD2. With V trimmed by 1 base and J by 7 bases, 4 bases remained unmatched. CDR1 is SGHTA, CDR2 FQGNSA, per germline. This CDR3 contains 15 residues.

The chain combines TRBV14 with TRBJ2-1; TRBD2 matches 8 bases. The germline CDR1 and CDR2 sequences are SGHDN and FVKESK. Trimming at V came to 4 bases and at J to 6 bases, leaving 11 bases not matched to a gene. The CDR3 spans 16 residues. Here the CDR3 DNA reads TGTGCCAGCAGCCCGATCGGGGAGCGGGGGACCAATGAGCAGTTCTTC. As protein: CASSPIGERGTNEQFF. The whole variable domain, remainder taken from reference TRBV14 and TRBJ2-1, is EAGVTQFPSHSVIEKGQTVTLRCDPISGHDNLYWYRRVMGKEIKFLLHFVKESKQDESGMPNNRFLAERTGGTYSTLKVQPAELEDSGVYFCASSPIGERGTNEQFFGPGTRLTVL.